The 26 T cell receptor beta chains in this list originate from one sample, sequenced in a study of cytomegalovirus exposure and HLA in healthy donors (dated by TCRdb to about 2017). The library relied on the immunoSEQ multiplex PCR assay. Here the immuneACCESS table is served through TCRdb, limited to in-frame sequences with V and J called. Missing clones are a known gap in these copies; in checked studies unresolved V genes cover under half, and the rest lacks a known reason. The sample table holds 150,000 to 200,000 clones, of which approximately 84% were seen once. Around 7% of the sample comes from the top ten. The sample consisted of PBMCs. The receptors were gathered from a man in his late teens or twenties in good health and CMV-seropositive.

The chain employs TRBV28 and TRBJ2-3; 7 bases match TRBD1. The CDR3 has 14 amino acids. With V trimmed by 1 base and J by 6 bases, 4 bases remained unmatched. The germline CDR1 and CDR2 sequences are MDHEN and SYDVKM. This CDR3 reads CASSLLEGADTQYF. CDR3 bases: TGTGCCAGCAGTTTATTAGAGGGGGCCGATACGCAGTATTTT.

The chain recombines TRBV6-4 with TRBJ2-5, with 11 bases lining up with TRBD2. J lost 5 bases, V lost 4 bases, and 12 bases had no gene match. The CDR3 length is 17 residues. Looked up from germline, CDR1 is MRHNA and CDR2 is SNTAGT. The CDR3 is CASSGGLAEAWHETQYF. CDR3 sequence (DNA): TGTGCCAGCAGTGGGGGACTAGCGGAGGCGTGGCATGAGACCCAGTACTTC.

The CDR3 bases are TGTGCCAGCAGCCCACCCACTAGCTCGCCGAACACCGGGGAGCTGTTTTTT. Amino acid sequence: CASSPPTSSPNTGELFF. The chain is built from TRBV13 and TRBJ2-2; TRBD2 is a possible D gene (6 bases). Germline V lookup: CDR1 PRHDT, CDR2 FYEKMQ (reference sequence). V lost 5 bases, J lost 0 bases, and 16 bases lay in between. The CDR3 runs 17 residues. Full variable domain (outside the CDR3, taken from reference TRBV13 and TRBJ2-2): AAGVIQSPRHLIKEKRETATLKCYPIPRHDTVYWYQQGPGQDPQFLISFYEKMQSDKGSIPDRFSAQQFSDYHSELNMSSLELGDSALYFCASSPPTSSPNTGELFFGEGSRLTVL.

The J gene is TRBJ2-3, the V gene TRBV9; 7 nucleotides align to TRBD2. Losses at the gene ends were 3 bases for V and 4 bases for J; bases not matched to a gene: 8. Germline V gene sequence: CDR1 SGDLS, CDR2 YYNGEE. This CDR3 spans 15 amino acids. The CDR3: CASSASGRRSDTQYF. CDR3 in DNA: TGTGCCAGCAGCGCTAGCGGCCGGAGGTCAGATACGCAGTATTTT.

V is TRBV5-6 and J is TRBJ2-7; no firm D call. The V and J ends lost 4 bases and 0 bases respectively, with 8 bases between them. Germline CDR1 reads SGHDT; CDR2 reads YYEEEE. The length of the CDR3 is 13 residues. CDR3 region: CASSPRSSYEQYF. Written as DNA, the CDR3 is TGTGCCAGCAGCCCTCGTAGCTCCTACGAGCAGTACTTC.

This chain joins TRBV15 and TRBJ2-7, with D uncertain. There are 13 residues in the CDR3. Germline CDR1 is LNHNV and CDR2 is YYDKDF (reference sequence). V lost 0 bases and J 4 bases, leaving 7 bases between the germline ends. This CDR3 is CATSRDLLYEQYF. CDR3 sequence (DNA): TGTGCCACCAGCAGAGATCTATTGTACGAGCAGTACTTC.

There are a few counts of this clone. This chain uses TRBV5-1 with TRBJ1-4; 8 bases match TRBD1. Trimming cost V 2 bases and J 5 bases; bases outside gene matches: 8. CDR1 SGHRS and CDR2 YFSETQ come from the germline V gene. The CDR3 has 16 residues. CDR3 in amino acids: CASSFDRGLRNEKLFF. CDR3 in DNA: TGCGCCAGCAGCTTCGACAGGGGATTAAGAAATGAAAAACTGTTTTTT.

In this sample, this clone turned up once. This chain uses TRBV6-6 with TRBJ1-5, with TRBD1 identical over 8 bases. Germline V gene lookup returns CDR1 MNHNY and CDR2 SVGAGI (reference sequence). This CDR3 is 15 amino acids long. Trimming took 4 bases from V and 0 from J; bases not matched to a gene: 2. CDR3 sequence reads: CASSFDRGSNQPQHF. CDR3 bases: TGTGCCAGCAGTTTCGACAGGGGTAGCAATCAGCCCCAGCATTTT.

The chain recombines TRBV29-1 with TRBJ2-1, with TRBD1 matching over 12 bases. This CDR3 is 14 amino acids long. V dropped 5 bases and J dropped 10; count of bases not matched to a gene: 9. CDR1 and CDR2 from the germline V gene are SQVTM and ANQGSEA. The DNA for the CDR3 is TGCAGCGTTTCCCCGGGACAGGGGGCGTGGGAGCAGTTCTTC. Its protein is CSVSPGQGAWEQFF.

CDR3 sequence (DNA): TGTGCCAGCAGTTTTTCAGGGTACGAAAAACTGTTTTTT. Encoded protein: CASSFSGYEKLFF. The chain is built from TRBV27 and TRBJ1-4, with a possible D match to TRBD1 (5 bases). The CDR3 sequence is 13 residues long. Germline CDR1 MNHEY, CDR2 SMNVEV (reference sequence). Trimming cost V 3 bases and J 8 bases, with 10 bases left between them.

The chain recombines TRBV5-6 with TRBJ1-2; D not certain. Per the germline V gene, CDR1 is SGHDT and CDR2 is YYEEEE. The CDR3 extends over 17 amino acids. V lost 1 base and J 4 bases, leaving 20 bases between the germline ends. Here the CDR3 reads CASSLFFRDLGPYGYTF. The CDR3 coding sequence is TGTGCCAGCAGCTTGTTTTTCCGGGATCTCGGGCCCTATGGCTACACCTTC. Combining the CDR3 with reference TRBV5-6 and TRBJ1-2 gives the whole variable domain DAGVTQSPTHLIKTRGQQVTLRCSPKSGHDTVSWYQQALGQGPQFIFQYYEEEERQRGNFPDRFSGHQFPNYSSELNVNALLLGDSALYLCASSLFFRDLGPYGYTFGSGTRLTVV.

This clone was seen once. The chain uses TRBV28 and TRBJ1-2; 8 bases are a match to TRBD1. After removal of 4 bases from V and 10 bases from J, the junction contained 2 bases not matched to a gene. Germline-derived CDR1 and CDR2 are MDHEN and SYDVKM. The length of the CDR3 is 11 residues. The CDR3 DNA sequence: TGTGCCAGCAGTTCGACAGGGGTCTACACCTTC. This encodes CASSSTGVYTF.

The rearrangement uses TRBV28 and TRBJ2-2, with D possibly being TRBD1 (5 bases). This CDR3 has 13 residues. The germline V and J ends were trimmed by 6 bases and 6 bases, with 11 bases remaining between them. Germline CDR1 MDHEN, CDR2 SYDVKM. CDR3 residues: CASRKAGPGELFF. In nucleotides, the CDR3 is TGTGCCAGCAGGAAAGCAGGGCCCGGGGAGCTGTTTTTT.

This chain links TRBV5-8 with TRBJ2-7; the D gene is possibly TRBD2 (5 bases). CDR1 and CDR2 from the germline V gene are SGHTS and YDEGEE. The CDR3 runs 15 residues. Trimming shortened V by 0 bases and J by 3 bases, and 13 bases separated the two germline ends. The CDR3 here is CASSLGERVGYEQYF. The CDR3 DNA is TGTGCCAGCAGCTTGGGGGAGAGGGTGGGCTACGAGCAGTACTTC. Supplemented by reference TRBV5-8 and TRBJ2-7, the full variable domain reads EAGVTQSPTHLIKTRGQQATLRCSPISGHTSVYWYQQALGLGLQFLLWYDEGEERNRGNFPPRFSGRQFPNYSSELNVNALELEDSALYLCASSLGERVGYEQYFGPGTRLTVT.

This chain joins TRBV25-1 and TRBJ2-1; possibly TRBD2 for D (5 bases). With 2 bases removed from V and 5 bases from J, the gap between germline ends came to 16 bases. CDR1 is MGHDK and CDR2 is SYGVNS in the germline V gene. CDR3 size: 16 residues. The CDR3 spells CASSEIEGDINNEQFF. DNA for the CDR3: TGTGCCAGCAGTGAAATAGAGGGAGATATCAACAATGAGCAGTTCTTC. The variable domain in full, with the rest retrieved from reference TRBV25-1 and TRBJ2-1, is EADIYQTPRYLVIGTGKKITLECSQTMGHDKMYWYQQDPGMELHLIHYSYGVNSTEKGDLSSESTVSRIRTEHFPLTLESARPSHTSQYLCASSEIEGDINNEQFFGPGTRLTVL.

The chain is built from TRBV27 and TRBJ2-1; maybe TRBD2 (7 bases). V lost 8 bases, J lost 7 bases, and 18 bases lay in between. The CDR3 has 14 residues. Germline V lookup: CDR1 MNHEY, CDR2 SMNVEV (reference sequence). CDR3 loop: CASSPRGAPNEQFF. In DNA form, the CDR3 reads TGTGCCAGCTCTCCCCGGGGGGCCCCGAATGAGCAGTTCTTC.

This chain joins TRBV7-2 and TRBJ2-3; tentative D call: TRBD2 (6 bases). Trimming stripped 5 bases from V and 6 bases from J, with 21 bases between. Germline V gene sequence: CDR1 SGHTA, CDR2 FQGNSA. CDR3 size: 16 residues. CDR3 nucleotide sequence: TGTGCCAGCAGCCGACCGGGACTTCTCTGGGCGGATACGCAGTATTTT. Its protein is CASSRPGLLWADTQYF.

This clone was recorded a few times. V gene TRBV28 combines with J gene TRBJ2-7, with D possibly TRBD1 on 6 matching bases. Germline-derived CDR1 and CDR2 are MDHEN and SYDVKM. This CDR3 is 15 amino acids long. The ends were cut back, 5 bases at V and 3 bases at J, with 17 bases in the middle. CDR3 DNA sequence: TGTGCCAGCAGTCTAGAGGACAGAGTCCTCTACGAGCAGTACTTC. Translation: CASSLEDRVLYEQYF.

The chain employs TRBV6-6 and TRBJ2-7; TRBD2 matches at 7 bases. The V gene end was trimmed by 6 bases and the J gene end by 7 bases; junction bases not matched to a gene: 15. Germline V lookup: CDR1 MNHNY, CDR2 SVGAGI (reference sequence). The CDR3 is 15 amino acids. Here the CDR3 DNA reads TGTGCCAGCAGGCTGGAGCGGGGTGGACCAGGGGAGCAGTACTTC. It codes for CASRLERGGPGEQYF.

This clone appeared once. The chain has TRBV7-3 and TRBJ2-1, with TRBD2 as a possible D gene (5 bases). Germline V lookup: CDR1 SGHTA, CDR2 FQGTGA. V was clipped by 3 bases and J by 7 bases, with 16 bases between them. The CDR3 sequence is 15 residues long. The CDR3 DNA sequence: TGTGCCAGCAGCTTGGACTCCCGCCCTGGGAATGAGCAGTTCTTC. It yields the protein CASSLDSRPGNEQFF. Drawing the rest from reference TRBV7-3 and TRBJ2-1, the complete variable domain is GAGVSQTPSNKVTEKGKYVELRCDPISGHTALYWYRQSLGQGPEFLIYFQGTGAADDSGLPNDRFFAVRPEGSVSTLKIQRTERGDSAVYLCASSLDSRPGNEQFFGPGTRLTVL.

The genes are TRBV19 and TRBJ1-5, with 8 bases lining up with TRBD1. The CDR3 has 15 amino acids. CDR1 and CDR2 from the germline V gene are LNHDA and SQIVND (reference sequence). V lost 5 bases to trimming and J lost 4 bases; unmatched junction nucleotides: 7. This CDR3 reads CASSFSRGPNQPQHF. The CDR3 nucleotides are TGTGCCAGTAGTTTCTCCAGGGGGCCTAATCAGCCCCAGCATTTT.

The chain uses TRBV9 and TRBJ2-1, with a possible D match to TRBD1 (5 bases). This CDR3 contains 14 residues. The ends were cut back, 3 bases at V and 6 bases at J, with 13 bases in the middle. The germline gives CDR1 SGDLS, CDR2 YYNGEE. Written as DNA, the CDR3 is TGTGCCAGCAGCGGCCCCAGGGCCCCCAATGAGCAGTTCTTC. Protein: CASSGPRAPNEQFF.

The V and J genes are TRBV28 and TRBJ2-5, with TRBD2 matching over 10 bases. The germline CDR1 and CDR2 sequences are MDHEN and SYDVKM. This CDR3 has 16 amino acids. J was trimmed by 1 base and V by 5 bases; bases with no gene match: 7. CDR3 sequence reads: CASSGRASGSQETQYF. The CDR3 nucleotides are TGTGCCAGCAGTGGCCGGGCTAGCGGGAGCCAAGAGACCCAGTACTTC.

Only one count was recorded for this clone. The V call is TRBV30, the J call TRBJ2-7; the match to TRBD1 covers 8 bases. From germline, CDR1 is GTSNPN and CDR2 SVGIG (reference sequence). V gave up 4 bases and J gave up 2 bases; unmatched junction bases: 7. The CDR3 contains 14 residues. CDR3 DNA sequence: TGTGCCTGGATTGACAGGGGAAGTACCTACGAGCAGTACTTC. This translates into CAWIDRGSTYEQYF.

The chain carries TRBV29-1 and TRBJ2-1; 10 positions match TRBD1. CDR3 length: 14 residues. V lost 5 bases, J lost 4 bases, and 5 bases stayed unmatched. The germline V gene has CDR1 SQVTM and CDR2 ANQGSEA. CDR3 nucleotides: TGCAGCGTTACCGGGACAGGGGCGTACAATGAGCAGTTCTTC. This gives the protein CSVTGTGAYNEQFF.

Comment on this clone: An end of the junction does not agree with germline; a read error may underlie this. V gene TRBV9 combines with J gene TRBJ2-3; 10 nucleotides align to TRBD1. CDR3 length equals 14 residues. Germline lookup yields CDR1 SGDLS and CDR2 YYNGEE. The CDR3 is CASSPGQGTGTQYF. Here the CDR3 DNA reads TGTGCCAGCAGCCCGGGACAGGGGACAGGTACGCAGTATTTT.